Each of the 2 T cell receptor beta chains below was sequenced from the same sample in a study of CD8+ T cells in alopecia areata. The treatment: oral pan-JAK inhibitor, 5-10 mg twice daily. Following RNA extraction, reverse transcription yielded cDNA that acted as the sequencing template. Repertoires were generated with immunoSEQ multiplex PCR, while TCRdb's copy carries only in-frame clones and drops some. The sample lists about 210,000 clones; about 58% were seen once. This specimen was CD4+ T cells sorted from blood, taken at week 4, from a patient treated with tofacitinib. These receptors all come from a human donor with alopecia areata.

This sequence joins TRBV29-1 and TRBJ1-1; D unclear. Germline CDR1 is SQVTM and CDR2 is ANQGSEA. The V end lost 7 bases, the J end lost 4 bases, and 16 bases lay between the germline ends. The CDR3 contains 13 residues. The CDR3 DNA reads TGCAGCGCAAGTGGTCAAAGAAGCACTGAAGCTTTCTTT. Translation: CSASGQRSTEAFF.

The CDR3, as DNA: TGCAGCGTTGGGACAGGGAAGGGTTTTGGAGGCTACACCTTC. It codes for CSVGTGKGFGGYTF. The chain is built from TRBV29-1 and TRBJ1-2, with TRBD1 matching 8 bases. CDR3 length: 14 residues. CDR1 SQVTM and CDR2 ANQGSEA come from the germline V gene. V trimming: 4 bases; J trimming: 8 bases; junction bases outside the gene matches: 12.